The 4 T cell receptor beta chains listed next were all sequenced from one sample in a study of T cell repertoires in cytomegalovirus infection. Each CDR3 protein is one row after TCRdb ran MiXCR on the reads. Among roughly 190,000 distinct CDR3 sequences, roughly 9.8% were seen once, and the ten largest hold approximately 4.2%. Sequencing was carried out using PBMCs. The receptors originated from a human donor in good health (CMV status not recorded). Some clones in this sample may be carry-over from other donors' samples.

In regard to this clonotype: A much larger clone lies a single base off, so this may be a read error. The chain links TRBV30 to TRBJ1-1; 9 bases fit TRBD1. The CDR3 is 13 residues long. Germline loops: CDR1 GTSNPN, CDR2 SVGIG (reference sequence). This CDR3 reads CAWTLDRGGGAYF. In DNA, the CDR3 is TGTGCCTGGACCTTGGACAGGGGAGGTGGCGCTTACTTT.

In this sample, this clonotype turned up many times. The chain combines TRBV7-9 with TRBJ2-7; 7 nucleotides match TRBD2. CDR3 length equals 17 residues. Germline CDR1 SEHNR, CDR2 FQNEAQ (reference sequence). V dropped 5 bases and J dropped 0; count of bases not matched to a gene: 13. The CDR3 region has the DNA TGTGCCAGCAGCACCCAGGTCGGGCTAGCGGCCTCCTACGAGCAGTACTTC. Translating gives CASSTQVGLAASYEQYF. The full variable domain, with the rest looked up from reference TRBV7-9 and TRBJ2-7, is DTGVSQNPRHKITKRGQNVTFRCDPISEHNRLYWYRQTLGQGPEFLTYFQNEAQLEKSRLLSDRFSAERPKGSFSTLEIQRTEQGDSAMYLCASSTQVGLAASYEQYFGPGTRLTVT.

This clonotype has a handful of counts. The chain recombines TRBV5-4 with TRBJ2-5; D gene uncertain. The CDR3 contains 14 residues. The ends were cut back, 6 bases at V and 3 bases at J, with 15 bases in the middle. Germline V gives CDR1 SGHNT, CDR2 YYREEE (reference sequence). In DNA, the CDR3 is TGTGCCAGCACCTCCTGGCGAACCGAAGAGACCCAGTACTTC. It encodes CASTSWRTEETQYF.

This clonotype was seen a few times. The rearrangement uses TRBV6-2 or TRBV6-3 and TRBJ2-1; 10 nucleotides match TRBD1. Germline V gene lookup returns CDR1 MNHEY and CDR2 SVGEGT. This CDR3 contains 14 residues. J gave up 9 bases and V 6 bases, and 8 bases lay outside the gene matches. The CDR3 loop is CASSPGQGFIEQFF. The CDR3, as DNA: TGTGCCAGCAGCCCGGGACAGGGGTTTATTGAGCAGTTCTTC.